The 7 T cell receptor beta chains below come from one sample, sequenced in a study of tumor-infiltrating lymphocytes in primary liver carcinoma. Co-extracting RNA and DNA was done with roughly 17-34 mg of unsorted bulk tissue as input. From about 0.5 ug of total RNA, TCR beta-specific cDNA was reverse-transcribed using a constant-region primer. Generation of the TCR beta libraries relied on three nested multiplex PCR rounds using slightly modified ARM-PCR. PCR rounds one and two used TRBV1-TRBV30 forward primers with a C-beta reverse primer for roughly 10 cycles each. TCRdb ran MiXCR on the multiplex PCR reads and lists one entry per CDR3 protein. The table has roughly 80,000 distinct CDR3 sequences, 71% seen once. The sample consisted of liver tumor tissue from sampling region 4. Subset defined: tumor region T4, right-lateral pole. The receptors originated from a woman aged 55-70 years with primary liver carcinoma and hepatitis B virus infection.

The chain employs TRBV29-1 and TRBJ2-1; D call uncertain. This CDR3 has 13 residues. Trimming removed 3 bases from V and 5 bases from J, with 11 bases in between. Looked up from germline, CDR1 is SQVTM and CDR2 is ANQGSEA. The CDR3, as DNA: TGCAGCGTTGAGTTCGGACGTCACAATGAGCAGTTCTTC. Its translation: CSVEFGRHNEQFF.

Turning to this clonotype: Because it lacks the conserved phenylalanine or tryptophan at the end, this CDR3 is likely a read error. V and J are TRBV5-6 and TRBJ2-5; 13 bases agree with TRBD2. This CDR3 spans 17 amino acids. V dropped 1 base and J dropped 4; count of bases not matched to a gene: 7. Germline CDR1 and CDR2: SGHDT and YYEEEE. The CDR3 coding sequence is TGTGCCAGCAGCTTGAATAACGGACTAGCGGGAGCAGAGACCCAGTACTTA. Its protein product is CASSLNNGLAGAETQYL.

Concerning this clonotype: It may be a read error: a sequence one base away is much more abundant. The V and J genes are TRBV20-1 and TRBJ2-2; TRBD2 matches 10 bases. Per germline, CDR1 DFQATT and CDR2 SNEGSKA (reference sequence). The CDR3 totals 14 residues. The CDR3 DNA sequence: TGCAGTGCTAGACTAGCGGGAGACACCTGGGAGCTGTTTTTT. It yields the protein CSARLAGDTWELFF.

On this clonotype itself: A much larger clone is a single base away; this may be a read error. The chain joins TRBV30 to TRBJ1-3; D is unresolved. Trimming cost V 4 bases and J 0 bases, with 7 bases left between them. Per germline, CDR1 GTSNPN and CDR2 SVGIG (reference sequence). The CDR3 loop spans 13 amino acids. In DNA, the CDR3 is TGTGCCTGGACACGGGACTCTGGAAACACCATATATTTT. It specifies CAWTRDSGNTIYF.

This clonotype was observed at least ten times. The chain uses TRBV6-6 and TRBJ1-1; TRBD1 matches 9 bases. CDR1 and CDR2 (germline): MNHNY, SVGAGI (reference sequence). The CDR3 has 14 amino acids. With V trimmed by 7 bases and J by 7 bases, 10 bases remained unmatched. The CDR3 region is CASNIRTGDNEAFF. For the CDR3, the DNA is TGTGCCAGCAATATACGGACAGGGGACAATGAAGCTTTCTTT.

Ten or more counts support this clonotype. This chain links TRBV29-1 with TRBJ2-5; TRBD2 might be the D (5 bases). Germline V gene lookup returns CDR1 SQVTM and CDR2 ANQGSEA. V was shortened by 8 bases and J by 1 base, with 14 bases between the two germline ends. The CDR3 consists of 13 residues. The CDR3 loop reads CSSSRTAQETQYF. CDR3 in DNA: TGCAGCTCGTCGAGGACTGCCCAAGAGACCCAGTACTTC. Together with reference TRBV29-1 and TRBJ2-5, the CDR3 gives the full variable domain: SAVISQKPSRDICQRGTSLTIQCQVDSQVTMMFWYRQQPGQSLTLIATANQGSEATYESGFVIDKFPISRPNLTFSTLTVSNMSPEDSSIYLCSSSRTAQETQYFGPGTRLLVL.

Of note for this clonotype: A read error may explain this, as a much larger clone is one base away. The chain links TRBV6-4 to TRBJ2-3; the D is unclear. This CDR3 is built from 15 residues. Trimming removed 3 bases from V and 5 bases from J, with 15 bases in between. Germline V gene sequence: CDR1 MRHNA, CDR2 SNTAGT. CDR3 in amino acids: CASSEHPGSRDTQYF. The CDR3 region has the DNA TGTGCCAGCAGTGAGCATCCGGGTTCAAGAGATACGCAGTATTTT.